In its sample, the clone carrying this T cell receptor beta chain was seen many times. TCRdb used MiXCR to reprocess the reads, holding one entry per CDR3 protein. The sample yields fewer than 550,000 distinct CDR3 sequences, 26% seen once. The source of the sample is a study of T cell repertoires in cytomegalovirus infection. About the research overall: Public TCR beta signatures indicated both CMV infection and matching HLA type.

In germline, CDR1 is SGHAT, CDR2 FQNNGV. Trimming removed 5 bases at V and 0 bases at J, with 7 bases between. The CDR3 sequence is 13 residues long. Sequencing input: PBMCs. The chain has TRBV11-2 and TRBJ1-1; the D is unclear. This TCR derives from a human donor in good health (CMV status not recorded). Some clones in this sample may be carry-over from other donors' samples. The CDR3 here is CASSVDLNTEAFF. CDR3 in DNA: TGTGCCAGCAGCGTCGATCTGAACACTGAAGCTTTCTTT.